This T cell receptor (beta chain) was captured in a study of control samples from healthy donors and cancer patients. Germline V gene data show CDR1 as MGHRA and CDR2 as YSYEKL. V lost 0 bases and J 6 bases, leaving 10 bases between the germline ends. The CDR3 extends over 14 amino acids. Method: immunoSEQ multiplex PCR; TCRdb's copy keeps in-frame clones and lacks some. The data contain more than 95,000 clones, roughly 92% of them seen just once; the ten biggest clones take up more than 2%. The chain employs TRBV4-1 and TRBJ2-3; no firm D call. The source of this sequence is a man aged 30-40 years in good health. The specimen was blood. The CDR3 sequence: CASSQESRADTQYF. The CDR3 DNA follows: TGCGCCAGCAGCCAAGAATCCCGGGCGGATACGCAGTATTTT.